This is a list of T cell receptor beta chains from one sample in a study of PD-L1 blockade in urothelial cancer. Using immunoSEQ multiplex PCR, the repertoire was profiled, and TCRdb retains in-frame clones only, with some absent. Counted here are tens of thousands of clones, around 85% occurring once; the ten biggest clones make up roughly 6.6%. The specimen comprised PBMCs, sampled around atezolizumab (anti-PD-L1) treatment. The receptors here all came from a man aged 40-49 years with urothelial cancer. Each CDR3 is given with its conserved first and last residue. A D gene is named only where the DNA matches it firmly. Clone sizes are given selectively: once, few, many, or a class where the clone is expanded.

>-|TRBD2|TRBV4-2|TRBJ2-3
TGTGCCAGCAGCCAAGAGGACGGGGGGGTCACAGATACGCAGTATTTT
CASSQEDGGVTDTQYF
>-|-|TRBV5-5|TRBJ2-1
TGTGCCAGCAGCTTGAATGACAGCCCGCTGAGCTCCTACAATGAGCAGTTCTTC
CASSLNDSPLSSYNEQFF
>-|-|TRBV5-6|TRBJ2-2
TGTGCCAGCAGCCCCCTCCGACAGACCAACACCGGGGAGCTGTTTTTT
CASSPLRQTNTGELFF
>-|-|TRBV28|TRBJ1-3
TGTGCCAGCACCATTACAGGGTTAGCGGGAAACACCATATATTTT
CASTITGLAGNTIYF
>-|-|TRBV28|TRBJ1-2
TGTGCCAGCAGCTTGGGGGGGGCGGCGAGAATTGGCTACACCTTC
CASSLGGAARIGYTF
>once|-|TRBV6-6|TRBJ1-2
TGTGCCAGCAGCCTTACAGGGCTAACTAACTATGGCTACACCTTC
CASSLTGLTNYGYTF
>-|TRBD2|TRBV11-2|TRBJ2-5
TGTGCCAGCAGCTTAGTGTTAGCGGGAGTTAAAGAGACCCAGTACTTC
CASSLVLAGVKETQYF
>few|-|TRBV19|TRBJ2-3
TGTGCCAGTAGACAGGGTGGAGATACGCAGTATTTT
CASRQGGDTQYF
>-|TRBD1|TRBV27|TRBJ2-7
TGTGCCAGCAGTTCCGCCGGGACAGGGAACAACGAGCAGTACTTC
CASSSAGTGNNEQYF
>few|TRBD1|TRBV29-1|TRBJ1-2
TGCAGCATCGGGACAGGGAGCGCCTATGGCTACACCTTC
CSIGTGSAYGYTF
>few|-|TRBV6-6|TRBJ1-1
TGTGCCAGCAGTTACGACAGGAGTGAAGCTTTCTTT
CASSYDRSEAFF
>-|-|TRBV30|TRBJ1-2
TGTGCCTGGAACGGGAATGGCTACACCTTC
CAWNGNGYTF
>-|-|TRBV6-5|TRBJ2-1
TGTGCCAGCAGTTATAACACCAATGAGCAGTTCTTC
CASSYNTNEQFF
>-|-|TRBV5-1|TRBJ2-3
TGCGCCAGCAGCTTGGTCGGCGGGAACACAGATACGCAGTATTTT
CASSLVGGNTDTQYF
>-|TRBD1|TRBV28|TRBJ1-3
TGTGCCAGCAGCCCGTTAAGACAGGGGGCAAACACCATATATTTT
CASSPLRQGANTIYF
>-|-|TRBV6-5|TRBJ2-3
TGTGCCAGCAGGAGGGACTTCACAGATACGCAGTATTTT
CASRRDFTDTQYF
>-|-|TRBV6-5|TRBJ2-1
TGTGCCAGCAGTTACTCTTTGACGGGGGACAATGAGCAGTTCTTC
CASSYSLTGDNEQFF
>-|-|TRBV6-5|TRBJ1-1
TGTGCCAGCAGGGGCAGTACGAACACTGAAGCTTTCTTT
CASRGSTNTEAFF
>-|-|TRBV27|TRBJ2-7
TGTGCCACCCGTGCCGAGGTAGGCGCGGAGTACGAGCAGTACTTC
CATRAEVGAEYEQYF
>-|TRBD2|TRBV11-3|TRBJ2-1
TGTGCCAGCAGCTCTTCCCCGCTAGCGGGGTACAATGAGCAGTTCTTC
CASSSSPLAGYNEQFF
>-|TRBD2|TRBV30|TRBJ2-2
TGTGCCTGGAGGCTAGCGGGAACGACCGGGGAGCTGTTTTTT
CAWRLAGTTGELFF
>-|TRBD2|TRBV5-1|TRBJ2-3
TGCGCCAGCAGCTTGGTAGCGGGAGGTGCAGATACGCAGTATTTT
CASSLVAGGADTQYF
>once|-|TRBV7-2|TRBJ2-6
TGTGCCAGCAGCTTAGTGCGGGTCTCTGGGGCCAACGTCCTGACTTTC
CASSLVRVSGANVLTF
>few|-|TRBV7-3|TRBJ2-1
TGTGCCAGCAGCCGGATGGGGGGAGAGTACAATGAGCAGTTCTTC
CASSRMGGEYNEQFF
>-|TRBD2|TRBV15|TRBJ2-1
TGTGCCACCAGCAGCGGGTGGGGGACTAGCGCTAGGGAGCAGTTCTTC
CATSSGWGTSAREQFF
>-|-|TRBV11-2|TRBJ2-5
TGTGCCAGCAGCTTAGGGGGAGGAGAGACCCAGTACTTC
CASSLGGGETQYF
>-|-|TRBV30|TRBJ1-1
TGTGCCTGGAGTACCCCGGGGGGAGCCACGAACACTGAAGCTTTCTTT
CAWSTPGGATNTEAFF
>-|-|TRBV6-6|TRBJ2-7
TGTGCCAGCAGTTTTCCCGGGTCGTTCTACGAGCAGTACTTC
CASSFPGSFYEQYF
>-|-|TRBV28|TRBJ1-1
TGTGCCAGCAGTGCGGGAACGGCTTTCTTT
CASSAGTAFF
>-|-|TRBV28|TRBJ1-2
TGTGCCAGCAGTTTTCAAAAGGCGGGGGGCTACACCTTC
CASSFQKAGGYTF
>-|TRBD2|TRBV30|TRBJ2-7
TGTGCCTGGGGCACTAGCGGAAGGCAGTACTTC
CAWGTSGRQYF
>-|-|TRBV29-1|TRBJ2-5
TGCAGCGCGGGACTCACCCAGGGAGAGACCCAGTACTTC
CSAGLTQGETQYF
>-|-|TRBV7-8|TRBJ2-7
TGTGCCAGCAGCTTAGAGGCAGGCCTAACCGGCTACGAGCAGTACTTC
CASSLEAGLTGYEQYF
>-|-|TRBV10-2|TRBJ1-2
TGCGCCAGCACACCAGAGACAGGCTATGGCTACACCTTC
CASTPETGYGYTF
>-|-|TRBV28|TRBJ2-1
TGTGCCAGCGGAGGCAGGGGATACAATGAGCAGTTCTTC
CASGGRGYNEQFF
>-|-|TRBV19|TRBJ2-6
TGTGCCAGTAGTAACCTACAGGGCTCTGGGGCCAACGTCCTGACTTTC
CASSNLQGSGANVLTF
>-|TRBD2|TRBV18|TRBJ2-7
TGTGCCAGCTCACCGATACTAGCGGGTGATAGCTACGAGCAGTACTTC
CASSPILAGDSYEQYF
>-|-|TRBV11-2|TRBJ1-4
TGTGCCAGCAGCTTAGTAGCAGGGAATGAAAAACTGTTTTTT
CASSLVAGNEKLFF
>-|-|TRBV27|TRBJ2-1
TGTGCCAGCAGTCTCTATAGCGGAAGCTCCTACAATGAGCAGTTCTTC
CASSLYSGSSYNEQFF
>-|-|TRBV29-1|TRBJ2-3
TGCAGCGTTGCCGGCCGGGGCACAGATACGCAGTATTTT
CSVAGRGTDTQYF
>-|TRBD2|TRBV5-1|TRBJ2-7
TGCGCCAGCAGCTGGGCCGGGCTAGCGGGAGCCGACGAGCAGTACTTC
CASSWAGLAGADEQYF
>-|TRBD1|TRBV5-5|TRBJ2-6
TGTGCCAGCATAAACAGGGGCACTGGGGCCAACGTCCTGACTTTC
CASINRGTGANVLTF
>-|-|TRBV5-4|TRBJ2-2
TGTGCCAGCGGACAGTTCGGACTGCGGCAAACCGGGGAGCTGTTTTTT
CASGQFGLRQTGELFF
>-|TRBD1|TRBV2|TRBJ1-2
TGTGCCAGCAGAGGTAGACAGGGGAGCCGGGGCTACACCTTC
CASRGRQGSRGYTF
>-|TRBD2|TRBV5-1|TRBJ2-2
TGCGCCAGCAGCTTGGCGGGAGGGGGCACCGGGGAGCTGTTTTTT
CASSLAGGGTGELFF
>-|TRBD1|TRBV30|TRBJ1-2
TGTGCCTTCGGCCGGGACAGACCCTATGGCTACACCTTC
CAFGRDRPYGYTF
>few|TRBD1|TRBV11-2|TRBJ1-5
TGTGCCAGCAGCGGACAGGGGGCTGGCAATCAGCCCCAGCATTTT
CASSGQGAGNQPQHF
>-|TRBD1|TRBV7-2|TRBJ2-3
TGTGCCAGCAGCCCACAGGGGTGGGGCACAGATACGCAGTATTTT
CASSPQGWGTDTQYF
>-|TRBD1|TRBV28|TRBJ1-5
TGTGCCAGCAGCCCCAGAGACAGGGGAGGAAGTCAGCCCCAGCATTTT
CASSPRDRGGSQPQHF
>-|TRBD2|TRBV7-2|TRBJ2-1
TGTGCCAGCAGCTTAAAGGGGCTAGCGGGAGTTGAGCAGTTCTTC
CASSLKGLAGVEQFF